The 11 T cell receptor beta chains below all came from one sample that was sequenced in a study of T cell changes during pregnancy in multiple sclerosis. Libraries were prepared by immunoSEQ multiplex PCR; TCRdb keeps only in-frame clonotypes and omits some of them. The table shows 39,000 or so clones, with around 93% occurring only once. Specimen: CD8+ T cells from peripheral blood mononuclear cells, collected in the third trimester of pregnancy. The receptors were gathered from a female donor with multiple sclerosis, enrolled in a pregnancy study.

V gene TRBV28 combines with J gene TRBJ2-7, with 11 bases identical to TRBD2. Per the germline V gene, CDR1 is MDHEN and CDR2 is SYDVKM. Trimming took 3 bases from V and 3 from J; bases not matched to a gene: 4. This CDR3 has 15 amino acids. CDR3 sequence: CASSFSLAGVYEQYF. CDR3 nucleotide sequence: TGTGCCAGCAGTTTCTCACTAGCGGGAGTCTACGAGCAGTACTTC. Full variable domain (rest looked up from reference TRBV28 and TRBJ2-7): DVKVTQSSRYLVKRTGEKVFLECVQDMDHENMFWYRQDPGLGLRLIYFSYDVKMKEKGDIPEGYSVSREKKERFSLILESASTNQTSMYLCASSFSLAGVYEQYFGPGTRLTVT.

The rearrangement links TRBV30 to TRBJ2-3; 8 bases match TRBD1. V lost 8 bases, J lost 0 bases, and 16 bases stayed unmatched. Per the germline V gene, CDR1 is GTSNPN and CDR2 is SVGIG (reference sequence). The CDR3 sequence is 17 residues long. CDR3 region: CAVPGQGLLPSTDTQYF. The CDR3 coding sequence is TGTGCCGTGCCCGGACAGGGTTTACTCCCTAGCACAGATACGCAGTATTTT.

This chain links TRBV27 with TRBJ2-1; 11 bases are shared with TRBD1. CDR3 length: 16 amino acids. Germline CDR1 reads MNHEY; CDR2 reads SMNVEV (reference sequence). The ends lost 4 bases at V and 10 bases at J; junction bases unmatched: 12. CDR3 sequence: CASSSYRTGGWREQFF. DNA for the CDR3: TGTGCCAGCAGTTCATACCGGACAGGGGGCTGGCGGGAGCAGTTCTTC.

This chain uses TRBV27 with TRBJ1-4; the D is unclear. Germline V lookup: CDR1 MNHEY, CDR2 SMNVEV (reference sequence). This CDR3 is 14 amino acids long. The V end lost 2 bases, the J end lost 5 bases, and 9 bases lay between the germline ends. This CDR3 reads CASSLADPNEKLFF. Here the CDR3 DNA reads TGTGCCAGCAGTTTAGCGGATCCCAATGAAAAACTGTTTTTT.

The DNA of the CDR3 is TGTGCCAGTAGTAATTGGGCTAGCGTCAACAATGAGCAGTTCTTC. Its translation is CASSNWASVNNEQFF. The V and J genes are TRBV19 and TRBJ2-1, with a weak D call TRBD2 (6 bases). Trimming shortened V by 4 bases and J by 5 bases, and 15 bases separated the two germline ends. CDR1 is LNHDA and CDR2 is SQIVND in the germline V gene (reference sequence). CDR3 size: 15 residues.

The rearrangement joins TRBV27 to TRBJ2-7, with D uncertain. Germline-derived CDR1 and CDR2 are MNHEY and SMNVEV (reference sequence). The CDR3 runs 11 residues. V was shortened by 1 base and J by 6 bases, with 4 bases between the two germline ends. In nucleotides, the CDR3 is TGTGCCAGCAGTTTATACGGCGAGCAGTACTTC. Its protein product is CASSLYGEQYF.

Here the CDR3 reads CASSQPPARRTGEVKPQHF. Written as DNA, the CDR3 is TGCGCCAGCAGCCAACCTCCGGCACGAAGGACAGGGGAGGTGAAGCCCCAGCATTTT. The genes are TRBV5-1 and TRBJ1-5; TRBD1 matches at 9 bases. Germline V lookup: CDR1 SGHRS, CDR2 YFSETQ. The CDR3 runs to 19 residues. V lost 4 bases to trimming and J lost 8 bases; unmatched junction nucleotides: 22.

This chain uses TRBV23-1 with TRBJ1-5; possible D gene TRBD1, 6 bases. TRBV23-1 is placed among ORFs of uncertain function. V gave up 2 bases and J gave up 9 bases, with 14 bases separating them. CDR3 length: 14 amino acids. CDR3 nucleotide sequence: TGCGCCAGCAGTCAACTGGACAGCTACCGGCCCCAGCATTTT. Protein product: CASSQLDSYRPQHF.

J is TRBJ2-5 and V is TRBV29-1, with 7 bases matching TRBD2. With 6 bases clipped from V and 4 bases from J, the junction kept 26 bases outside the gene matches. The CDR3 is 19 residues long. Per germline, CDR1 SQVTM and CDR2 ANQGSEA. CDR3 DNA sequence: TGCAGCGTGTCGTGGGGTGGGTGGTTGGCGGGAGACCTCATAGAGACCCAGTACTTC. It translates to CSVSWGGWLAGDLIETQYF.

This chain uses TRBV27 with TRBJ2-1, with 7 bases matching TRBD1. Germline trimming cut 9 bases from V and 4 bases from J; bases unmatched to any gene: 12. The CDR3 covers 15 residues. The germline gives CDR1 MNHEY, CDR2 SMNVEV (reference sequence). CDR3 bases: TGTGCCAGTAAAAAAGGGACAGACCAATACAATGAGCAGTTCTTC. It translates to CASKKGTDQYNEQFF.

V gene TRBV28 combines with J gene TRBJ2-1; 11 bases align to TRBD2. With 1 base clipped from V and 2 bases from J, the junction kept 4 bases outside the gene matches. CDR3 length equals 17 residues. Germline lookup yields CDR1 MDHEN and CDR2 SYDVKM. CDR3 region: CASSLFSGRVAYNEQFF. In DNA, the CDR3 is TGTGCCAGCAGTTTATTTAGCGGGAGGGTGGCCTACAATGAGCAGTTCTTC. Full variable domain (missing parts from reference TRBV28 and TRBJ2-1): DVKVTQSSRYLVKRTGEKVFLECVQDMDHENMFWYRQDPGLGLRLIYFSYDVKMKEKGDIPEGYSVSREKKERFSLILESASTNQTSMYLCASSLFSGRVAYNEQFFGPGTRLTVL.